The source of this TCR beta chain is a study of blood T cell repertoires in COVID-19. Across the whole study: PBMCs, B-cell-depleted T cells, or T cells were the source of the cDNA or gDNA that made up the material.

As handled by the study authors: From reference gene primer amplification, estimates of nucleated cell counts were derived. TCRdb keeps only in-frame clones here, not all; method: immunoSEQ multiplex PCR. For V, J and clone size, that table is used; D and trimming come from the DNA. The sample holds more than 150,000 clones, over 90% seen once. Germline V gene lookup returns CDR1 KGHSH and CDR2 LQKENI. J lost 5 bases, V lost 4 bases, and 10 bases had no gene match. The CDR3 covers 15 residues. This clonotype was obtained from a man aged 50 to 59 with acute or convalescent COVID-19. Sequences were obtained from peripheral blood. The rearrangement uses TRBV18 and TRBJ1-2; 7 bases agree with TRBD1. The CDR3 region is CASSQSDRPLYGYTF. CDR3 bases: TGTGCCAGCTCACAGTCGGACAGGCCGCTATATGGCTACACCTTC. The full variable domain, rest sourced from reference TRBV18 and TRBJ1-2, is NAGVMQNPRHLVRRRGQEARLRCSPMKGHSHVYWYRQLPEEGLKFMVYLQKENIIDESGMPKERFSAEFPKEGPSILRIQQVVRGDSAAYFCASSQSDRPLYGYTFGSGTRLTVV.